Below are 29 T cell receptor beta chains sequenced from a single sample in a study of shared clonotypes between healthy human individuals. Profiled with immunoSEQ multiplex PCR; TCRdb holds only in-frame clones, not every one. This table holds under 200,000 clones, 85% to 95% found once. The sequencing sample was made of naive CD4+ T cells sorted from blood. Described subset: CD45RA+ positively selected. These receptor sequences come from a woman aged 25 to 45 in good health.

The genes are TRBV2 and TRBJ1-1; 9 bases match TRBD1. The germline V gene has CDR1 SNHLY and CDR2 FYNNEI. This CDR3 region has 13 residues. The junction had 1 base not matched to a gene; V was cut back by 4 bases and J by 4 bases. The CDR3 here is CASSVQGATEAFF. Written as DNA, the CDR3 is TGTGCCAGCAGTGTACAGGGGGCCACTGAAGCTTTCTTT.

The J gene is TRBJ1-2, the V gene TRBV5-4; D is undetermined. CDR3 size: 11 residues. The V end was cut by 3 bases, the J end by 8 bases, with 8 bases between. Looked up from germline, CDR1 is SGHNT and CDR2 is YYREEE (reference sequence). The CDR3 sequence: CASSSGRGYTF. The CDR3 nucleotides read TGTGCCAGCAGCTCCGGAAGGGGCTACACCTTC.

The J gene is TRBJ2-7, the V gene TRBV19, with 10 nucleotides matching TRBD2. With 8 bases clipped from V and 2 bases from J, the junction kept 6 bases outside the gene matches. Germline loops: CDR1 LNHDA, CDR2 SQIVND (reference sequence). This CDR3 is built from 14 residues. The CDR3 DNA sequence: TGTGCCAGTCCTACTAGCGGGATCACCTACGAGCAGTACTTC. This gives the protein CASPTSGITYEQYF. The complete variable domain, with remaining parts taken from reference TRBV19 and TRBJ2-7, reads DGGITQSPKYLFRKEGQNVTLSCEQNLNHDAMYWYRQDPGQGLRLIYYSQIVNDFQKGDIAEGYSVSREKKESFPLTVTSAQKNPTAFYLCASPTSGITYEQYFGPGTRLTVT.

V gene TRBV9 combines with J gene TRBJ1-2; D possibly corresponds to TRBD1 (5 bases). The germline gives CDR1 SGDLS, CDR2 YYNGEE. This CDR3 spans 16 amino acids. The V end lost 1 base, the J end lost 3 bases, and 16 bases lay between the germline ends. The CDR3 reads CASSVTSLGRDYGYTF. The CDR3 DNA reads as TGTGCCAGCAGCGTAACATCCCTTGGCAGGGACTATGGCTACACCTTC.

The chain carries TRBV6-1 and TRBJ1-3; TRBD1 is a possible D gene (5 bases). This CDR3 contains 13 residues. The ends were cut back, 10 bases at V and 4 bases at J, with 14 bases in the middle. Germline V gives CDR1 MNHNS, CDR2 SASEGT. This chain's CDR3 is CAIRAGLGNTIYF. In DNA form, the CDR3 reads TGTGCCATCCGGGCAGGGCTCGGAAACACCATATATTTT.

V is TRBV13 and J is TRBJ1-1; D gene unclear. Germline values: CDR1 PRHDT, CDR2 FYEKMQ (reference sequence). The CDR3 sequence is 13 residues long. V lost 3 bases, J lost 3 bases, and 8 bases lay in between. CDR3 DNA sequence: TGTGCCAGCAGCTTTACAACGGACACTGAAGCTTTCTTT. Amino acids: CASSFTTDTEAFF.

This clone was detected only a few times. The rearrangement links TRBV30 to TRBJ1-5, with 12 bases matching TRBD1. Trimming at V came to 3 bases and at J to 7 bases, leaving 4 bases not matched to a gene. This CDR3 is 14 amino acids long. Germline assignment: CDR1 GTSNPN and CDR2 SVGIG (reference sequence). In DNA form, the CDR3 reads TGTGCCTGGAGGGGACAGGGGGCAGGACAGCCCCAGCATTTT. Its translation is CAWRGQGAGQPQHF.

The gene calls are TRBV28 and TRBJ2-7; no firm D call. This CDR3 spans 13 amino acids. CDR1 and CDR2 (germline): MDHEN, SYDVKM. Trimming pared 6 bases from V and 2 bases from J, leaving 11 bases between. Here the CDR3 reads CASSPIGPYEQYF. CDR3 nucleotides: TGTGCCAGCAGCCCAATAGGGCCCTACGAGCAGTACTTC. Combining the CDR3 with reference TRBV28 and TRBJ2-7 gives the whole variable domain DVKVTQSSRYLVKRTGEKVFLECVQDMDHENMFWYRQDPGLGLRLIYFSYDVKMKEKGDIPEGYSVSREKKERFSLILESASTNQTSMYLCASSPIGPYEQYFGPGTRLTVT.

The rearrangement links TRBV18 to TRBJ2-7; TRBD1 agrees at 8 bases. This CDR3 is built from 14 residues. Trimming took 2 bases from V and 4 from J; bases not matched to a gene: 4. The V gene's germline CDR1 is KGHSH and CDR2 LQKENI. CDR3 protein: CASSPMGQEYEQYF. The DNA for the CDR3 is TGTGCCAGCTCACCAATGGGACAGGAATACGAGCAGTACTTC.

J is TRBJ1-2 and V is TRBV5-4, with D maybe TRBD1 (6 bases). The V end lost 3 bases, the J end lost 4 bases, and 16 bases lay between the germline ends. From germline, CDR1 is SGHNT and CDR2 YYREEE (reference sequence). The CDR3 has 15 residues. The CDR3 DNA reads as TGTGCCAGCAGCTCCGGTGGGGGACACCTCTATGGCTACACCTTC. Translated: CASSSGGGHLYGYTF.

The chain employs TRBV28 and TRBJ1-5, with 7 nucleotides matching TRBD1. CDR3 length: 16 amino acids. Trimming at V came to 5 bases and at J to 0 bases, leaving 7 bases not matched to a gene. The germline V gene has CDR1 MDHEN and CDR2 SYDVKM. CDR3 coding DNA: TGTGCCAGCAGTCCCTCCGGGACAGCTAGCAATCAGCCCCAGCATTTT. Translation: CASSPSGTASNQPQHF.

The genes are TRBV30 and TRBJ2-7, with a tentative D call TRBD1 (5 bases). Deletions cut 3 bases from V and 5 bases from J, with 8 bases between. The CDR3 has 11 amino acids. Per germline, CDR1 GTSNPN and CDR2 SVGIG (reference sequence). As DNA, the CDR3 is TGTGCCTGGAGGCAGGGCCACGAGCAGTACTTC. Encoded protein: CAWRQGHEQYF.

The chain links TRBV2 to TRBJ1-2; possibly TRBD1 for D (6 bases). CDR3 length: 18 amino acids. Germline values: CDR1 SNHLY, CDR2 FYNNEI. V lost 1 base and J lost 0, with 18 bases in between. The CDR3 region is CASSEVRFGGQPNYGYTF. The CDR3 region has the DNA TGTGCCAGCAGTGAAGTGCGTTTCGGGGGACAACCTAACTATGGCTACACCTTC. The variable domain in full, with the rest retrieved from reference TRBV2 and TRBJ1-2, is EPEVTQTPSHQVTQMGQEVILRCVPISNHLYFYWYRQILGQKVEFLVSFYNNEISEKSEIFDDQFSVERPDGSNFTLKIRSTKLEDSAMYFCASSEVRFGGQPNYGYTFGSGTRLTVV.

This chain uses TRBV28 with TRBJ1-2; D not certain. V was cut by 8 bases and J by 3 bases, with 25 bases left in between. CDR1 MDHEN and CDR2 SYDVKM come from the germline V gene. CDR3 length equals 17 residues. The CDR3 DNA is TGTGCCAGCCGAGGCGGTGGCGCTAAATTTAACGACTATGGCTACACCTTC. Amino acid sequence: CASRGGGAKFNDYGYTF.

V usage is TRBV27 and J usage is TRBJ2-3; 8 nucleotides line up with TRBD2. From germline, CDR1 is MNHEY and CDR2 SMNVEV (reference sequence). V dropped 5 bases and J dropped 6; count of bases not matched to a gene: 13. The CDR3 is 16 residues long. The DNA for the CDR3 is TGTGCCAGCAGTACCAAGGGAGCGGGAGCGAGGGATACGCAGTATTTT. This codes for CASSTKGAGARDTQYF.

CDR3 loop: CSAAETDYGYTF. The CDR3 region has the DNA TGCAGCGCTGCCGAGACAGACTATGGCTACACCTTC. The chain links TRBV29-1 to TRBJ1-2; tentatively, D is TRBD1 (5 bases). This CDR3 has 12 amino acids. Germline V gene lookup returns CDR1 SQVTM and CDR2 ANQGSEA. Deletions cut 7 bases from V and 3 bases from J, with 12 bases between.

V and J are TRBV27 and TRBJ1-1; weak D call: TRBD1 (5 bases). The germline V gene has CDR1 MNHEY and CDR2 SMNVEV (reference sequence). The CDR3 spans 15 residues. Trimming took off 5 bases at V and 5 bases at J, with 18 bases between the two ends. The CDR3 sequence is CASSAQLGLGTEAFF. Written as DNA, the CDR3 is TGTGCCAGCAGTGCACAGTTGGGGCTTGGTACTGAAGCTTTCTTT.

The rearrangement links TRBV28 to TRBJ1-6; TRBD1 matches at 7 bases. This CDR3 is built from 14 residues. Germline CDR1 is MDHEN and CDR2 is SYDVKM. V was clipped by 4 bases and J by 7 bases; unmatched bases: 4. The CDR3 sequence: CASSSTGSNSPLHF. The CDR3 DNA sequence: TGTGCCAGCAGTTCGACAGGGTCGAATTCACCCCTCCACTTT.

The chain combines TRBV6-5 with TRBJ1-3; possibly TRBD1 for D (5 bases). The CDR3 is 15 amino acids. Looked up from germline, CDR1 is MNHEY and CDR2 is SVGAGI. The V end was cut by 0 bases, the J end by 4 bases, with 10 bases between. The DNA of the CDR3 is TGTGCCAGCAGTTACTCGGGACGGATGGGAAACACCATATATTTT. The encoded protein is CASSYSGRMGNTIYF.

The chain has TRBV5-4 and TRBJ2-5; 7 bases are shared with TRBD2. The J call is doubtful: the DNA matches TRBJ2-7 better. The CDR3 loop spans 15 amino acids. CDR1 is SGHNT and CDR2 is YYREEE in the germline V gene (reference sequence). For the CDR3, the DNA is TGTGCCAGCAGCTCGGGGGGAATAAACCTTTACGAGCAGTACTTC. Its translation: CASSSGGINLYEQYF.

The rearrangement uses TRBV19 and TRBJ2-7; 8 positions agree with TRBD1. The CDR3 contains 14 residues. With 4 bases clipped from V and 2 bases from J, the junction kept 4 bases outside the gene matches. CDR1 is LNHDA and CDR2 is SQIVND in the germline V gene (reference sequence). The CDR3 here is CASSTRGPPYEQYF. CDR3 DNA sequence: TGTGCCAGTAGTACCAGGGGGCCACCCTACGAGCAGTACTTC.

This sequence joins TRBV11-1 and TRBJ2-5; 10 bases fit TRBD1. The end of the DNA aligns better with TRBJ2-7, so the J call may be wrong. This CDR3 comprises 15 residues. In germline, CDR1 is SGHAT, CDR2 FQDESV (reference sequence). CDR3 sequence: CASSLGDRGTYEQYF. The CDR3 DNA follows: TGTGCCAGCAGCTTAGGGGACAGGGGAACCTACGAGCAGTACTTC.

The chain is built from TRBV10-1 and TRBJ2-3; TRBD1 aligns across 7 bases. Germline V lookup: CDR1 WNHNN, CDR2 SYGVQD (reference sequence). There are 16 residues in the CDR3. The trim removed 8 bases at V and 2 bases at J, leaving 13 bases unmatched. For the CDR3, the DNA is TGCGCCAGCGCCCTAGGACAGGCAAATCCCACAGATACGCAGTATTTT. The encoded protein is CASALGQANPTDTQYF.

This chain links TRBV29-1 with TRBJ2-5; 8 positions agree with TRBD2. The J call could be wrong; TRBJ2-7 is a better fit for the DNA end. CDR1 and CDR2 from the germline V gene are SQVTM and ANQGSEA. This CDR3 is 13 amino acids long. The CDR3 reads CSAATSALNEQYF. DNA of the CDR3: TGCAGCGCAGCGACTAGCGCCTTGAACGAGCAGTACTTC.

The chain carries TRBV5-1 and TRBJ1-5; 7 nucleotides line up with TRBD1. V was pared by 2 bases and J by 1 base, with 15 bases of the junction left unmatched. Germline V gene data show CDR1 as SGHRS and CDR2 as YFSETQ. This CDR3 comprises 19 residues. Written as DNA, the CDR3 is TGCGCCAGCAGCTTTATCCGGGACAGAGGCCTCCAGAGCAATCAGCCCCAGCATTTT. Residues: CASSFIRDRGLQSNQPQHF.

This chain connects TRBV28 to TRBJ1-6; 11 bases match TRBD1. The V and J ends lost 9 bases and 9 bases, in that order; junction bases with no gene match: 10. Germline CDR1 MDHEN, CDR2 SYDVKM. The CDR3 is made up of 15 amino acids. Here the CDR3 DNA reads TGTGCCAGTCGTGGGCCCGGACAGGGGGCTTCACCCCTCCACTTT. It codes for CASRGPGQGASPLHF.

J is TRBJ2-6 and V is TRBV4-2; D is ambiguous. V was trimmed by 5 bases and J by 5 bases, leaving 19 bases between them. The germline V gene encodes CDR1 LGHNA and CDR2 YNFKEQ. The CDR3 is made up of 17 amino acids. The CDR3 is CASSKTCKGCRANVLTF. CDR3 nucleotides: TGTGCCAGCAGCAAAACTTGCAAAGGTTGTCGGGCCAACGTCCTGACTTTC.

This clone is a singleton in its sample. This CDR3 is also generated by other DNA sequences in the sample. The chain links TRBV7-6 to TRBJ2-3, with D perhaps matching TRBD1 (5 bases). Germline values: CDR1 SGHVS, CDR2 FNYEAQ. Trimming left V 1 base short and J 3 bases short, with 11 bases between. This CDR3 is built from 15 residues. The CDR3 DNA reads TGTGCCAGCAGCTTAGGAGGCAGGGCGACAGATACGCAGTATTTT. Translation: CASSLGGRATDTQYF.

Here the CDR3 reads CASSSAGVFSGRPYSTDTQYF. Here the CDR3 DNA reads TGTGCCAGCAGTTCAGCTGGGGTTTTTAGCGGGAGACCCTACTCCACAGATACGCAGTATTTT. The chain couples TRBV27 to TRBJ2-3; 9 bases agree with TRBD2. CDR1 and CDR2 from the germline V gene are MNHEY and SMNVEV (reference sequence). The CDR3 runs to 21 residues. V dropped 4 bases and J dropped 2; count of bases not matched to a gene: 22.